The TCR beta chain described here comes from a study of shared clonotypes between healthy human individuals (dated by TCRdb to 2018 to 2021). In terms of the full investigation: Two women and three men aged 18 to 49 years were included in the cohort. For each donor, CD4 naive and CD4 memory were each given three plates, CD8 naive was given two plates, and CD8 memory was given one plate. To estimate repertoire size and how much clonotype sharing occurs between individuals, the study deeply sequenced the blood TCR repertoires of roughly 5 healthy adults. Leukapheresis yielded between about 0.94 and 8.9 billion PBMCs per donor. To increase sequencing depth and limit assay-specific biases, TCR repertoire library preparation and sequencing were carried out by different laboratories using diverse techniques.

Results the study describes overall, beyond this receptor: Rarefaction of sorted-subset datasets indicated incomplete sequencing despite the large sequencing depth. Estimated clonotype richness was generally larger for naive than for memory subsets. Because the study included a small number of donors, the genetic and exposure-history diversity represented was limited. Compared with non-shared clonotypes, the clonotypes found in all four sorted-subset donors had higher generation probabilities. Across a few donors, approximately 5% of naive CD4, roughly 3.4% of naive CD8, under 2.5% of memory CD4, and approximately 0.42% of memory CD8 clonotypes were shared. Only blood was sampled, and tissue TCR repertoires likely differ from those in blood. Pairwise subsampling led to the expectation that sequencing depth would affect the degree of clonotype sharing among donors.

The germline V gene (reference sequence) specifies LNHDA as CDR1 and SQIVND as CDR2. The CDR3 covers 16 residues, taking in both the cysteine and the phenylalanine. Only CDR3 DNA is held: 48 bases, read in frame from base 1. V is cut back by 7 bases and J by 7 bases, with 18 bases in the junction unmatched. Using the deep immunoSEQ assay, TCR CDR3 regions were amplified from genomic DNA by multiplex PCR. For each cell subset, the extracted genomic DNA was distributed evenly across all wells of several immunoSEQ 96-well plates, and each plate served as one replicate. For sorted subsets, approximately 190 ng genomic DNA, equal to tens of thousands of T cell genomes, was loaded into each replicate PCR. Purified libraries were measured with a Qubit 3.0 fluorometer, size-checked on a Bioanalyzer 2100, and measured again with the KAPA Library Quantification kit. A separate single-read 150-cycle Illumina NextSeq 550 flow cell was used to sequence each immunoSEQ 96-well plate. Per the original workflow: Because the immunoSEQ output held only junctional sequences and lacked quality scores, the filtering could not match the filtering applied to full-length reads. Sequences were annotated with PyIR, a Python wrapper for IgBLAST v1.9, and V/J genes and CDR3 were assigned using IMGT germline references. Any read was removed if the V/J assignment was weak (E-value above 1e-6), the CDR3 was missing, or the read contained stop codons, out-of-frame junctions, or ambiguous translated residues. V3J clonotypes were defined as sequences sharing the same inferred V gene, J gene, and CDR3 amino acid sequence. To compute the percentage overlap between repertoires, the number of shared unique clonotypes was divided by the size of the smaller repertoire. Richness of each repertoire was evaluated using RTK rarefaction, the Chao1 estimator, and Recon v2.1 estimates of unobserved clonotypes. Generation probabilities were computed with OLGA for all TCRbeta clonotypes obtained by the gDNA method from four donors. What TCRdb holds here is the immuneACCESS table cut down to in-frame rearrangements. Part of the clones is not present; checked against another copy, under half of the missing clones reflect an unresolved V gene, and the others are unexplained. The V and J calls and clone size were taken over from that table, and D and trimming were inferred from the DNA. For this sample there are over 800,000 clones; 92% appear just once. The ten most abundant clones make up under 30% of the sample.

As for this clone: The antigen this receptor binds is unknown. Within one base of it there is no much larger clone, and no base qualities were kept.

For the CD8 naive samples, CD45RO-negative cells were positively selected for CCR7, yielding a CD45RA+CCR7+ population from which TemRA cells were excluded. The donors were healthy, HIV-negative adults with no recently reported acute infections or vaccinations. Only Caucasian adults living in Nashville, Tennessee, USA were represented among the donors. Blood was collected by leukapheresis, and PBMCs were isolated by Ficoll-Histopaque density gradient centrifugation and then cryopreserved in liquid nitrogen vapor phase. Analytical flow cytometry was used to check the purity and quantity of every magnetically sorted T cell population. Genomic DNA was isolated from every sorted fraction and measured by UV absorbance on a Nanodrop 2000c.

The specimen sequenced was naive CD8+ T cells sorted from blood. The label giving this sample's cell subset or site can be read as: CD45RA+CCR7+. Rearrangement joined TRBV19 to TRBJ2-7, with 8 junctional bases fitting TRBD2. This TCR came from a man aged 30-40 years in good health. For the CDR3, the sequence is CASTPASEGLAGEQYF. The DNA reads TGTGCCAGTACCCCAGCCTCCGAGGGCCTAGCGGGTGAGCAGTACTTC.